This TCR beta chain was documented in a study of sequential checkpoint blockade in melanoma. The CDR3 runs 13 residues. V lost 6 bases and J 1 base, leaving 13 bases between the germline ends. Germline CDR1 and CDR2: SQVTM and ANQGSEA. Treatment of the sample: randomized to nivolumab then ipilimumab (arm A) or the reverse (arm B). DNA-damaging chemotherapy had not been given to any patient beforehand. PBMC sorting kept live CD3+CD8+ cells without CD19 or CD56. Repertoires were generated with immunoSEQ multiplex PCR, while TCRdb's copy carries only in-frame clones and drops some. The data contain around 12,000 clones, around 82% of them seen just once; the ten biggest clones take up around 28%.

The chain recombines TRBV29-1 with TRBJ2-7; maybe TRBD2 (7 bases). The specimen comprised CD8+ T cells sorted from blood (inferred from file names), sampled from a patient given nivolumab and ipilimumab in sequence. This receptor was obtained from a human donor with melanoma. CDR3 DNA sequence: TGCAGCGTGACGGGGGGACAATCCTACGAGCAGTACTTC. Translating gives CSVTGGQSYEQYF.